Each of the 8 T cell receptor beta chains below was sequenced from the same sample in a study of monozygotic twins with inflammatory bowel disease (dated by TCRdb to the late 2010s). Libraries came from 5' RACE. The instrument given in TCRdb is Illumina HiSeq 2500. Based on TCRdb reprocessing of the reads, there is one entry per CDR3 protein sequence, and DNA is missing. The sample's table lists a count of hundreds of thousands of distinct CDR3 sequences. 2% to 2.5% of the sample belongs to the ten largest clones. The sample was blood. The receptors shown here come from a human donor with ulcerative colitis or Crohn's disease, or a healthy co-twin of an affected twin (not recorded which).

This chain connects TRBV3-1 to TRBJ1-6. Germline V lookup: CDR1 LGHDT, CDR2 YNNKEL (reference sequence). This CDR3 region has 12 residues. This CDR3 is CASSQDYSPLHF.

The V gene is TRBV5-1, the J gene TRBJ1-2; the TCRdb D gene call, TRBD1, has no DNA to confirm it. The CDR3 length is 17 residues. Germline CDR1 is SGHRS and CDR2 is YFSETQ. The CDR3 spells CASSLNGAYGPNYGYTF.

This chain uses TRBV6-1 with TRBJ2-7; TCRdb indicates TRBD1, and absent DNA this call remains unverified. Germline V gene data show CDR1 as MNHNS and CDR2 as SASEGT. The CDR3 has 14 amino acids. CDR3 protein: CASTPQGGQYEQYF.

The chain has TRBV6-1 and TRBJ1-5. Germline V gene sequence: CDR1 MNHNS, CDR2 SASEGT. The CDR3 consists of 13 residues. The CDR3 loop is CASTQDGDQPQHF.

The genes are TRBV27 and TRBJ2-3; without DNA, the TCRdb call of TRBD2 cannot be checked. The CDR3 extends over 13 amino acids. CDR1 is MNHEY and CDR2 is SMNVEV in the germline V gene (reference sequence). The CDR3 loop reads CASRLGGIATQYF.

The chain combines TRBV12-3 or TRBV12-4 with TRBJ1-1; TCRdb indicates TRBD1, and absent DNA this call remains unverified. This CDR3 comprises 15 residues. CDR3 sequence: CASSLTGGGNTEAFF.

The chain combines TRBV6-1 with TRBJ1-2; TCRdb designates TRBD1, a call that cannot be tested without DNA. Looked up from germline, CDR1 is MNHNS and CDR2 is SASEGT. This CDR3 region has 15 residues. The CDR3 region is CASSEARRGGYGYTF.

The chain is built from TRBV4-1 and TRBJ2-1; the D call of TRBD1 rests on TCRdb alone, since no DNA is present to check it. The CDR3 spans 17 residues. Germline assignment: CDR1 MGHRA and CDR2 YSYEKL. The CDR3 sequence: CASSRIPGQGYGNEQFF.